The clone carrying this TCR beta chain appeared a single time. The sample is drawn from a study of blood T cell repertoires in COVID-19. Original handling: Nucleated cell number was recorded as an estimate derived from reference gene primer amplification. Produced via immunoSEQ multiplex PCR; TCRdb's table is partial and in-frame only. V and J calls plus clone size are reproduced from that table; the DNA served to infer D and trimming. The data hold about 130,000 clones, with roughly 90% observed a single time. Followed longitudinally, the Seattle patients had been enrolled during active infection. The germline gives CDR1 SGHTA, CDR2 FQGNSA. This CDR3 is 14 amino acids long. V lost 5 bases, J lost 1 base, and 3 bases stayed unmatched.

The sequence was collected from a man aged 55 to 69 with COVID-19, enrolled during active disease. The rearrangement links TRBV7-2 to TRBJ2-3, with 7 bases matching TRBD1. Source material: peripheral blood. The CDR3 bases are TGTGCCAGCAGCCCACAGGGGCGCACAGATACGCAGTATTTT. As protein: CASSPQGRTDTQYF. The full variable domain, in which reference TRBV7-2 and TRBJ2-3 provide the parts outside the CDR3, is GAGVSQSPSNKVTEKGKDVELRCDPISGHTALYWYRQSLGQGLEFLIYFQGNSAPDKSGLPSDRFSAERTGGSVSTLTIQRTQQEDSAVYLCASSPQGRTDTQYFGPGTRLTVL.